This T cell receptor beta chain was obtained from a study of cytomegalovirus exposure and HLA in healthy donors. Turning to the study itself: An earlier analysis found around 120 million unique TCR beta sequences from around 180 million T cells. Findings and limits, study-wide: In a later analysis, a missense DCLRE1C variant was linked to TCR beta V- and J-gene trimming. Three of the chains that were CMV-associated were confirmed in vitro to be specific for CMV antigens.

This clone occurred a few times. The antigen remains unidentified. These donors, healthy bone marrow donors, were studied. The PCR employed 60 Vbeta primers together with 13 Jbeta primers. This table comes from immunoSEQ multiplex PCR, and its TCRdb copy is limited to in-frame clones, with some not included. The sample yields about 140,000 clones, 76% seen once. The CDR3 is 17 amino acids. Germline CDR1 MNHNS, CDR2 SASEGT. V trimming: 5 bases; J trimming: 4 bases; junction bases outside the gene matches: 11. This TCR was recovered from a middle-aged man in good health and CMV-seronegative. The chain recombines TRBV6-1 with TRBJ1-6; 7 positions match TRBD1. The sequenced material came from PBMCs. The CDR3, as DNA: TGTGCCAGCAGTCAAGGGGGCAGCGACAGTTATAATTCACCCCTCCACTTT. It specifies CASSQGGSDSYNSPLHF.